The 27 T cell receptor beta chains listed next were all sequenced from one sample in a study of CD8+ T cells in alopecia areata. Reverse transcribed after extraction, RNA yielded cDNA as the sequencing template. The protocol was immunoSEQ multiplex PCR, while the TCRdb copy is restricted to in-frame clones and leaves out a portion. In the table there are 100,000 to 150,000 clones, less than 75% of which are singletons. Treatment denoted: oral pan-JAK inhibitor, 5-10 mg twice daily. Sequenced material: CD8+ T cells sorted from blood, taken at week 4, from a patient treated with tofacitinib. The origin of the receptors is a human donor with alopecia areata.

The chain uses TRBV2 and TRBJ2-1; possible D gene TRBD1, 5 bases. Trimming took 7 bases from V and 6 from J, leaving 13 bases between them. There are 13 residues in the CDR3. Germline V gene data show CDR1 as SNHLY and CDR2 as FYNNEI. The CDR3 DNA sequence: TGTGCCAGCACTGGGGCTCCCATCAATGAGCAGTTCTTC. Encoded protein: CASTGAPINEQFF.

This clone was detected only a few times. This chain connects TRBV27 to TRBJ1-1; 9 positions match TRBD1. V shed 5 bases and J 5 bases; nucleotides not matched to a gene: 6. Germline V CDR1 and CDR2: MNHEY, SMNVEV (reference sequence). The CDR3 has 14 residues. The CDR3 DNA reads as TGTGCCAGCAGTAGATGGACAGGGGAGACTGAAGCTTTCTTT. Residues: CASSRWTGETEAFF.

The chain employs TRBV10-3 and TRBJ2-1; 7 bases agree with TRBD1. Germline CDR1 reads ENHRY; CDR2 reads SYGVKD. This CDR3 region has 17 residues. V lost 0 bases to trimming and J lost 1 base; unmatched junction nucleotides: 6. DNA for the CDR3: TGTGCCATCAGTGAGTCGAAGGGGGCGAGGTCCTACAATGAGCAGTTCTTC. Translation gives CAISESKGARSYNEQFF.

This rearrangement joins TRBV4-3 to TRBJ2-1, with 10 bases aligning to TRBD2. V gave up 0 bases and J gave up 4 bases; unmatched junction bases: 3. The CDR3 length is 16 residues. Per germline, CDR1 LGHNA and CDR2 YSLEER. The chain's CDR3 is CASSQEAGGVYNEQFF. The DNA of the CDR3 is TGCGCCAGCAGCCAAGAAGCGGGGGGGGTGTACAATGAGCAGTTCTTC.

The DNA for the CDR3 is TGTGCCGGCGAAGGGGCTCAGTACGAGCAGTACTTC. Translating it yields CAGEGAQYEQYF. The chain joins TRBV7-9 to TRBJ2-7; perhaps TRBD1 as D (5 bases). Germline CDR1 SEHNR, CDR2 FQNEAQ (reference sequence). CDR3 length: 12 amino acids. V lost 11 bases, J lost 4 bases, and 15 bases lay in between.

The J gene is TRBJ2-2, the V gene TRBV25-1, with TRBD1 as a possible D gene (5 bases). The CDR3 covers 12 residues. Per the germline V gene, CDR1 is MGHDK and CDR2 is SYGVNS. Trimming stripped 7 bases from V and 6 bases from J, with 9 bases between. Here the CDR3 DNA reads TGTGCCAGCACCTTGGGGCCCGGGGAGCTGTTTTTT. Its protein product is CASTLGPGELFF.

This clone was seen only a few times. This chain uses TRBV30 with TRBJ2-1, with D unclear. The CDR3 sequence is 11 residues long. Trimming pared 2 bases from V and 9 bases from J, leaving 8 bases between. The germline V gene has CDR1 GTSNPN and CDR2 SVGIG (reference sequence). The CDR3 region has the DNA TGTGCCTGGAGTACTTCTGGTGAGCAGTTCTTC. Translation gives CAWSTSGEQFF.

This clone was observed a few times. The rearrangement links TRBV7-9 to TRBJ2-2; no clear D. The length of the CDR3 is 15 residues. Germline CDR1 SEHNR, CDR2 FQNEAQ (reference sequence). V was trimmed by 5 bases and J by 5 bases, leaving 15 bases between them. For the CDR3, the DNA is TGTGCCAGCAGCCTCGATCGCGGCCCAACCGGGGAGCTGTTTTTT. Protein sequence: CASSLDRGPTGELFF.

This sequence joins TRBV7-8 and TRBJ2-3, with 12 positions matching TRBD2. There are 18 residues in the CDR3. The J segment lost 5 bases and the V segment lost 2 bases, leaving 11 bases of the junction unmatched. Germline CDR1 and CDR2: SGHVS and FQNEAQ. The CDR3 reads CASSLPAASGGAGDTQYF. DNA for the CDR3: TGTGCCAGCAGCTTACCGGCCGCTAGCGGGGGGGCGGGAGATACGCAGTATTTT.

This clone has just one count. The rearrangement joins TRBV4-1 to TRBJ2-7; D possibly corresponds to TRBD1 (5 bases). The CDR3 is 13 amino acids. V was trimmed by 1 base and J by 3 bases, leaving 7 bases between them. The germline gives CDR1 MGHRA, CDR2 YSYEKL. CDR3 protein: CASSQADSYEQYF. CDR3 DNA: TGCGCCAGCAGCCAAGCTGACAGCTACGAGCAGTACTTC.

The rearrangement joins TRBV30 to TRBJ2-5; 12 bases line up with TRBD2. The CDR3 sequence is 15 residues long. The V segment lost 3 bases and the J segment 4 bases; nucleotides outside the gene matches: 6. CDR1 is GTSNPN, CDR2 SVGIG, per germline (reference sequence). The CDR3 sequence: CAWSAGTSGRETQYF. In nucleotides, the CDR3 is TGTGCCTGGAGCGCCGGGACTAGCGGGCGAGAGACCCAGTACTTC.

The chain has TRBV2 and TRBJ2-7, with 7 bases fitting TRBD1. With V trimmed by 2 bases and J by 1 base, 8 bases remained unmatched. The CDR3 is made up of 16 amino acids. Germline V gives CDR1 SNHLY, CDR2 FYNNEI. The CDR3 DNA reads as TGTGCCAGCAGTGAACACACAGGGGTCAAGTCCTACGAGCAGTACTTC. Its translation is CASSEHTGVKSYEQYF.

The J gene is TRBJ1-2, the V gene TRBV29-1; D gene uncertain. The CDR3 sequence is 15 residues long. Germline values: CDR1 SQVTM, CDR2 ANQGSEA. Trimming removed 1 base at V and 3 bases at J, with 15 bases between. In DNA, the CDR3 is TGCAGCGTTGAAGTAGAACCCTTCGACTACTATGGCTACACCTTC. Its translation: CSVEVEPFDYYGYTF.

The V call is TRBV30, the J call TRBJ2-5; D remains unclear. Germline V CDR1 and CDR2: GTSNPN, SVGIG (reference sequence). V was shortened by 1 base and J by 0 bases, with 12 bases between the two germline ends. The CDR3 length is 15 residues. The CDR3, as DNA: TGTGCCTGGAGTGGTGGGGTCCTGTACCAAGAGACCCAGTACTTC. This encodes CAWSGGVLYQETQYF.

The chain recombines TRBV18 with TRBJ2-2, with D possibly TRBD2 on 6 matching bases. The V gene's germline CDR1 is KGHSH and CDR2 LQKENI. This CDR3 comprises 15 residues. Between the trimmed V and J ends, which lost 2 bases and 3 bases, there was a span of 10 bases. DNA for the CDR3: TGTGCCAGCTCACCAGACGGGACTGACACCGGGGAGCTGTTTTTT. It encodes CASSPDGTDTGELFF.

The chain recombines TRBV9 with TRBJ1-2; TRBD1 might be the D (5 bases). Germline CDR1 reads SGDLS; CDR2 reads YYNGEE. Trimming left V 3 bases short and J 4 bases short, with 16 bases between. The CDR3 runs to 15 residues. The CDR3 nucleotides are TGTGCCAGCAGCGGAACAGGTGGTCCCCTCTATGGCTACACCTTC. It codes for CASSGTGGPLYGYTF.

This clone showed up just a few times. J is TRBJ2-7 and V is TRBV4-2; D tentatively reads TRBD1 or TRBD2 (5 bases each). This CDR3 has 15 amino acids. Germline-derived CDR1 and CDR2 are LGHNA and YNFKEQ. V dropped 0 bases and J dropped 2 bases, with 11 bases sitting between them. CDR3 residues: CASSQDGDGAYEQYF. The DNA of the CDR3 is TGTGCCAGCAGCCAAGATGGGGACGGAGCCTACGAGCAGTACTTC.

The rearrangement joins TRBV5-1 to TRBJ1-1, with D uncertain. Looked up from germline, CDR1 is SGHRS and CDR2 is YFSETQ. This CDR3 has 13 residues. The V and J ends lost 0 bases and 1 base respectively, with 4 bases between them. The CDR3 DNA follows: TGCGCCAGCAGCTTGGCACGGAACACTGAAGCTTTCTTT. Its translation: CASSLARNTEAFF.

The rearrangement links TRBV5-6 to TRBJ2-3; 8 nucleotides align to TRBD1. The CDR3 covers 14 residues. V lost 7 bases and J lost 3; bases outside the gene matches: 7. From germline, CDR1 is SGHDT and CDR2 YYEEEE. The CDR3 spells CASVPQGATDTQYF. Written as DNA, the CDR3 is TGTGCCAGCGTCCCGCAGGGGGCAACAGATACGCAGTATTTT.

This chain uses TRBV6-5 with TRBJ2-7; 9 nucleotides match TRBD1. The J segment lost 2 bases and the V segment lost 0 bases, leaving 5 bases of the junction unmatched. The CDR3 has 16 residues. Germline V lookup: CDR1 MNHEY, CDR2 SVGAGI. The CDR3 sequence: CASSYSGTGSTYEQYF. The CDR3 nucleotides read TGTGCCAGCAGTTACTCCGGGACAGGGTCTACCTACGAGCAGTACTTC.

The rearrangement uses TRBV5-6 and TRBJ2-7, with 12 bases lining up with TRBD1. This CDR3 comprises 14 residues. Germline loops: CDR1 SGHDT, CDR2 YYEEEE. The V segment lost 5 bases and the J segment 4 bases; nucleotides outside the gene matches: 4. The CDR3 DNA sequence: TGTGCCAGCAGGGGACAGGGGGCTTGGTACGAGCAGTACTTC. This translates into CASRGQGAWYEQYF. Full variable domain (outside the CDR3, taken from reference TRBV5-6 and TRBJ2-7): DAGVTQSPTHLIKTRGQQVTLRCSPKSGHDTVSWYQQALGQGPQFIFQYYEEEERQRGNFPDRFSGHQFPNYSSELNVNALLLGDSALYLCASRGQGAWYEQYFGPGTRLTVT.

The gene calls are TRBV9 and TRBJ1-1; D is perhaps TRBD1 (5 bases). Germline V gene sequence: CDR1 SGDLS, CDR2 YYNGEE. The CDR3 runs 14 residues. V was pared by 4 bases and J by 1 base, with 11 bases between. The DNA of the CDR3 is TGTGCCAGCAGCCCGGACGGGGGGAACACTGAAGCTTTCTTT. Residues: CASSPDGGNTEAFF.

The V and J genes are TRBV29-1 and TRBJ2-7; no clear D gene. Per germline, CDR1 SQVTM and CDR2 ANQGSEA. V was shortened by 6 bases and J by 3 bases, with 15 bases between the two germline ends. The CDR3 is made up of 13 amino acids. In nucleotides, the CDR3 is TGCAGCGTAGAGCAAGGGTCCGGCTACGAGCAGTACTTC. Amino acid sequence: CSVEQGSGYEQYF.

The V and J genes are TRBV11-2 and TRBJ2-3; D may match TRBD1 or TRBD2 (6 bases each). V gave up 1 base and J gave up 6 bases, with 14 bases separating them. The CDR3 length is 15 residues. The germline V gene has CDR1 SGHAT and CDR2 FQNNGV. The CDR3 is CASSLAGASADTQYF. CDR3 nucleotides: TGTGCCAGCAGCTTAGCGGGGGCCTCCGCGGATACGCAGTATTTT.

V gene TRBV27 combines with J gene TRBJ1-2; D call uncertain. This CDR3 contains 13 residues. Germline CDR1 reads MNHEY; CDR2 reads SMNVEV (reference sequence). Trimming left V 5 bases short and J 8 bases short, with 15 bases between. For the CDR3, the DNA is TGTGCCAGCAGTCCCCGAGCACGGTGGGGCTACACCTTC. Translated, it gives CASSPRARWGYTF.

This CDR3 reads CASSLDEEVIYGYTF. CDR3 coding DNA: TGTGCCAGCAGCTTAGATGAGGAGGTGATCTATGGCTACACCTTC. This chain joins TRBV7-9 and TRBJ1-2; no clear D gene. The CDR3 has 15 residues. CDR1 is SEHNR, CDR2 FQNEAQ, per germline (reference sequence). Trimming cost V 1 base and J 4 bases, with 13 bases left between them.

The chain combines TRBV5-6 with TRBJ1-1; no clear D gene. V was trimmed by 4 bases and J by 7 bases, leaving 11 bases between them. The CDR3 runs 12 residues. From germline, CDR1 is SGHDT and CDR2 YYEEEE. CDR3 bases: TGTGCCAGCAGCCATAAGGCCTTTGAAGCTTTCTTT. Translated, it gives CASSHKAFEAFF.